These 29 T cell receptor beta chains were all obtained from the same sample, sequenced in a study of shared clonotypes between healthy human individuals. Method: immunoSEQ multiplex PCR; TCRdb's copy keeps in-frame clones and lacks some. The sample contains 2.3 million or so clones, about 92% of which appear only once. The specimen sequenced was naive CD4+ T cells from PBMCs. Subset: CD45RA+ positively selected. The receptor source for this set is a man between 18 and 35 years old in good health. Some clones in this sample may be carry-over from other donors' samples.

The chain carries TRBV19 and TRBJ1-2, with D maybe TRBD1 (6 bases). CDR1 is LNHDA and CDR2 is SQIVND in the germline V gene (reference sequence). V lost 1 base, J lost 3 bases, and 15 bases lay in between. CDR3 length: 16 residues. CDR3 DNA: TGTGCCAGTAGTATAGTTCGCGGGGGGCGCGACTATGGCTACACCTTC. This sequence encodes CASSIVRGGRDYGYTF.

This chain joins TRBV28 and TRBJ2-3; TRBD2 matches 13 bases. The V segment lost 8 bases and the J segment 4 bases; nucleotides outside the gene matches: 6. Looked up from germline, CDR1 is MDHEN and CDR2 is SYDVKM. The CDR3 totals 15 residues. Here the CDR3 DNA reads TGTGCCAGCGGACTACTAGCGGGAGGGTCAGATACGCAGTATTTT. Protein product: CASGLLAGGSDTQYF. Filled out from reference TRBV28 and TRBJ2-3, the complete variable domain reads DVKVTQSSRYLVKRTGEKVFLECVQDMDHENMFWYRQDPGLGLRLIYFSYDVKMKEKGDIPEGYSVSREKKERFSLILESASTNQTSMYLCASGLLAGGSDTQYFGPGTRLTVL.

This rearrangement joins TRBV6-1 to TRBJ2-7; D unclear. Germline V gives CDR1 MNHNS, CDR2 SASEGT. The CDR3 has 14 residues. Deletions cut 9 bases from V and 1 base from J, with 16 bases between. In nucleotides, the CDR3 is TGTGCCAGTAATAACGGTCTACTGTCCTACGAGCAGTACTTC. Protein: CASNNGLLSYEQYF.

J is TRBJ1-4 and V is TRBV4-1; D might be TRBD1 (5 bases). Deletions cut 4 bases from V and 11 bases from J, with 20 bases between. CDR1 and CDR2 (germline): MGHRA, YSYEKL. The CDR3 totals 15 residues. CDR3 protein: CASSLPWGGEGKLFF. The CDR3, as DNA: TGCGCCAGCAGCCTTCCATGGGGAGGAGAGGGGAAACTGTTTTTT.

The chain employs TRBV18 and TRBJ2-3, with unresolved D. The CDR3 contains 14 residues. V shed 6 bases and J shed 6 bases, with 16 bases lying between them. Per the germline V gene, CDR1 is KGHSH and CDR2 is LQKENI. The CDR3 loop is CASSSVYRTDTQYF. CDR3 sequence (DNA): TGTGCCAGCTCGTCGGTTTACAGAACGGATACGCAGTATTTT.

The chain uses TRBV28 and TRBJ1-3; D is unresolved. The length of the CDR3 is 14 residues. The V and J ends lost 2 bases and 0 bases respectively, with 5 bases between them. Germline V gives CDR1 MDHEN, CDR2 SYDVKM. For the CDR3, the DNA is TGTGCCAGCAGTTTACGCCACTCTGGAAACACCATATATTTT. It codes for CASSLRHSGNTIYF.

V and J are TRBV7-2 and TRBJ1-6; 7 positions match TRBD1. Per the germline V gene, CDR1 is SGHTA and CDR2 is FQGNSA. This CDR3 has 15 amino acids. Trimming took 0 bases from V and 7 from J; bases not matched to a gene: 3. The CDR3 is CASSLAAQGNSPLHF. The CDR3 DNA reads TGTGCCAGCAGCTTAGCTGCACAGGGGAATTCACCCCTCCACTTT.

The CDR3 DNA reads TGTGCCAGCAGCGGCCGGGACAGCTACGAGCAGTACTTC. It codes for CASSGRDSYEQYF. This chain uses TRBV9 with TRBJ2-7; 7 bases align to TRBD1. Germline CDR1 and CDR2: SGDLS and YYNGEE. This CDR3 region has 13 residues. The V gene end was trimmed by 3 bases and the J gene end by 3 bases; junction bases not matched to a gene: 3.

CDR3 coding DNA: TGTGCCAGCAGTTTATCATGGGGGCTGGGCACTGAAGCTTTCTTT. It yields the protein CASSLSWGLGTEAFF. The J gene is TRBJ1-1, the V gene TRBV27; D perhaps matches TRBD1 (6 bases). The CDR3 totals 15 residues. From germline, CDR1 is MNHEY and CDR2 SMNVEV (reference sequence). The V end lost 0 bases, the J end lost 4 bases, and 12 bases lay between the germline ends.

This chain joins TRBV15 and TRBJ1-1; 8 nucleotides match TRBD1. V was pared by 7 bases and J by 1 base, with 8 bases of the junction left unmatched. This CDR3 is built from 15 residues. Germline V gene lookup returns CDR1 LNHNV and CDR2 YYDKDF (reference sequence). CDR3 loop: CATTPRDRQNTEAFF. DNA for the CDR3: TGTGCCACCACCCCAAGGGACAGGCAGAACACTGAAGCTTTCTTT.

V gene TRBV28 combines with J gene TRBJ1-4; D gene uncertain. Germline V gene lookup returns CDR1 MDHEN and CDR2 SYDVKM. V lost 8 bases to trimming and J lost 5 bases, with 15 bases between them. This CDR3 contains 14 residues. CDR3 amino acids: CASGKRTGNEKLFF. As DNA, the CDR3 is TGTGCCAGCGGAAAGAGGACGGGAAATGAAAAACTGTTTTTT.

The gene calls are TRBV19 and TRBJ1-2; D perhaps matches TRBD1 (6 bases). The V gene's germline CDR1 is LNHDA and CDR2 SQIVND (reference sequence). V was shortened by 1 base and J by 4 bases, with 10 bases between the two germline ends. The CDR3 sequence is 14 residues long. The CDR3 DNA sequence: TGTGCCAGTAGTATAGGGGGGCGCCTCTATGGCTACACCTTC. It codes for CASSIGGRLYGYTF.

The V and J genes are TRBV11-3 and TRBJ2-5, with D possibly called TRBD1 or TRBD2 (5 bases each). Trimming took off 3 bases at V and 9 bases at J, with 17 bases between the two ends. The germline V gene has CDR1 SGHNT and CDR2 YENEEA. CDR3 size: 14 residues. The chain's CDR3 is CASSLGPEVEAQYF. Written as DNA, the CDR3 is TGTGCCAGCAGCTTGGGACCCGAGGTCGAGGCCCAGTACTTC.

V usage is TRBV30 and J usage is TRBJ1-1; D may be TRBD1 (5 bases). Trimming removed 5 bases from V and 3 bases from J, with 19 bases in between. CDR1 GTSNPN and CDR2 SVGIG come from the germline V gene (reference sequence). The CDR3 contains 15 residues. CDR3 loop: CAWVRQNRHDTEAFF. The CDR3 coding sequence is TGTGCCTGGGTGAGACAGAACCGCCACGACACTGAAGCTTTCTTT.

The chain uses TRBV5-6 and TRBJ1-3, with a weak D call TRBD1 (5 bases). V lost 4 bases, J lost 2 bases, and 7 bases lay in between. CDR1 and CDR2 from the germline V gene are SGHDT and YYEEEE. The CDR3 consists of 13 residues. Here the CDR3 reads CASSLTAGNTIYF. Written as DNA, the CDR3 is TGTGCCAGCAGCCTGACAGCTGGAAACACCATATATTTT.

V gene TRBV7-9 combines with J gene TRBJ2-1; either TRBD1 or TRBD2 may fit D (5 bases each). Germline CDR1 is SEHNR and CDR2 is FQNEAQ (reference sequence). The CDR3 consists of 13 residues. V was trimmed by 1 base and J by 15 bases, leaving 16 bases between them. CDR3 sequence: CASSLVVGTPLFF. In nucleotides, the CDR3 is TGTGCCAGCAGCTTAGTAGTCGGGACCCCTCTGTTCTTC.

The rearrangement joins TRBV28 to TRBJ2-1, with TRBD1 identical over 7 bases. The germline CDR1 and CDR2 sequences are MDHEN and SYDVKM. This CDR3 has 13 residues. Trimming at V came to 9 bases and at J to 5 bases, leaving 7 bases not matched to a gene. The CDR3 region has the DNA TGTGCCAGTACAAGGGACAGACACAATGAGCAGTTCTTC. Translation gives CASTRDRHNEQFF. Complete variable domain (other parts from reference TRBV28 and TRBJ2-1): DVKVTQSSRYLVKRTGEKVFLECVQDMDHENMFWYRQDPGLGLRLIYFSYDVKMKEKGDIPEGYSVSREKKERFSLILESASTNQTSMYLCASTRDRHNEQFFGPGTRLTVL.

With respect to this clone: This sample also contains other DNA sequences that code for the same CDR3. The chain combines TRBV5-1 with TRBJ2-7; no clear D. The V gene's germline CDR1 is SGHRS and CDR2 YFSETQ. The CDR3 extends over 13 amino acids. Deletions cut 0 bases from V and 3 bases from J, with 7 bases between. The chain's CDR3 is CASSLDPFYEQYF. The DNA for the CDR3 is TGCGCCAGCAGCTTGGACCCCTTCTACGAGCAGTACTTC.

V gene TRBV2 combines with J gene TRBJ2-4; D remains unclear. The V end was cut by 5 bases, the J end by 0 bases, with 14 bases between. CDR3 length: 16 residues. CDR1 is SNHLY, CDR2 FYNNEI, per germline. The CDR3 sequence is CASSPDPVLAKNIQYF. The CDR3 DNA is TGTGCCAGCAGTCCCGACCCAGTACTAGCCAAAAACATTCAGTACTTC.

This chain connects TRBV19 to TRBJ2-1; TRBD2 aligns across 7 bases. The CDR3 covers 12 residues. Germline CDR1 is LNHDA and CDR2 is SQIVND (reference sequence). Trimming removed 5 bases from V and 15 bases from J; junction bases left unmatched: 10. CDR3 region: CASSVGRRVLFF. The DNA of the CDR3 is TGTGCCAGTAGTGTCGGGAGGCGGGTTCTGTTCTTC.

This chain joins TRBV6-1 and TRBJ2-7, with D maybe TRBD1 (6 bases). CDR1 and CDR2 (germline): MNHNS, SASEGT. V lost 3 bases and J lost 4, with 16 bases in between. This CDR3 has 15 residues. CDR3 coding DNA: TGTGCCAGCAGTGACATGGGGACACTTCCTTACGAGCAGTACTTC. Amino acid sequence: CASSDMGTLPYEQYF.

This CDR3 is CASSKDRGSYEQYF. DNA for the CDR3: TGTGCCAGCAGTAAAGACAGGGGCTCCTACGAGCAGTACTTC. V gene TRBV27 combines with J gene TRBJ2-7, with TRBD1 matching over 8 bases. Germline lookup yields CDR1 MNHEY and CDR2 SMNVEV (reference sequence). V shed 5 bases and J 0 bases; nucleotides not matched to a gene: 3. This CDR3 has 14 residues.

J is TRBJ1-1 and V is TRBV6-6; 10 bases fit TRBD1. Germline CDR1 MNHNY, CDR2 SVGAGI (reference sequence). This CDR3 has 15 residues. J lost 3 bases, V lost 8 bases, and 9 bases had no gene match. The CDR3 bases are TGTGCCAGCCGGGACAGGGGAAGAAAAGACACTGAAGCTTTCTTT. This gives the protein CASRDRGRKDTEAFF.

CDR3 nucleotide sequence: TGTGCCAGTAACAGGGAACCCTCGGGGAACGAGCAGTACTTC. Residues: CASNREPSGNEQYF. V gene TRBV5-4 combines with J gene TRBJ2-5, with D possibly matching TRBD1 (6 bases). Matching the DNA end better, TRBJ2-7 makes the J call doubtful. The CDR3 runs to 14 residues. Per germline, CDR1 SGHNT and CDR2 YYREEE (reference sequence).

The chain employs TRBV9 and TRBJ1-2; D is ambiguous. The CDR3 is made up of 15 amino acids. Germline V gene lookup returns CDR1 SGDLS and CDR2 YYNGEE. V lost 0 bases, J lost 6 bases, and 15 bases lay in between. The CDR3 region has the DNA TGTGCCAGCAGCGTAGTGGACGCCGGTGCCCATGGCTACACCTTC. It translates to CASSVVDAGAHGYTF.

The CDR3 nucleotides are TGTGCCACCAGCCCCACGGTGGGGAGCTCTGGAAACACCATATATTTT. It specifies CATSPTVGSSGNTIYF. This chain links TRBV15 with TRBJ1-3; the D is unclear. The CDR3 length is 16 residues. The V end was cut by 5 bases, the J end by 0 bases, with 14 bases between. Germline V gives CDR1 LNHNV, CDR2 YYDKDF (reference sequence). Together with reference TRBV15 and TRBJ1-3, the CDR3 gives the full variable domain: DAMVIQNPRYQVTQFGKPVTLSCSQTLNHNVMYWYQQKSSQAPKLLFHYYDKDFNNEADTPDNFQSRRPNTSFCFLDIRSPGLGDTAMYLCATSPTVGSSGNTIYFGEGSWLTVV.

This chain joins TRBV4-2 and TRBJ2-7; D ambiguous. From germline, CDR1 is LGHNA and CDR2 YNFKEQ. V lost 0 bases and J 0 bases, leaving 6 bases between the germline ends. The CDR3 has 14 amino acids. The CDR3 protein is CASSQESSSYEQYF. The CDR3 nucleotides are TGTGCCAGCAGCCAAGAGTCCAGCTCCTACGAGCAGTACTTC.

Of note for this clone: Other DNA sequences in this sample translate to the same CDR3. V gene TRBV5-1 combines with J gene TRBJ1-3; D is ambiguous. The V gene's germline CDR1 is SGHRS and CDR2 YFSETQ. V dropped 2 bases and J dropped 2 bases, with 8 bases sitting between them. CDR3 length: 14 residues. As DNA, the CDR3 is TGCGCCAGCAGCTTCGACGGAACTGGAAACACCATATATTTT. This sequence encodes CASSFDGTGNTIYF. Full variable domain (remainder filled in from reference TRBV5-1 and TRBJ1-3): KAGVTQTPRYLIKTRGQQVTLSCSPISGHRSVSWYQQTPGQGLQFLFEYFSETQRNKGNFPGRFSGRQFSNSRSEMNVSTLELGDSALYLCASSFDGTGNTIYFGEGSWLTVV.

The chain recombines TRBV2 with TRBJ2-5; D is ambiguous. This CDR3 has 14 amino acids. The germline CDR1 and CDR2 sequences are SNHLY and FYNNEI. Trimming removed 3 bases from V and 3 bases from J, with 11 bases in between. The CDR3: CASSDRHLKETQYF. The CDR3, as DNA: TGTGCCAGCAGTGATAGACATCTTAAAGAGACCCAGTACTTC.